This T cell receptor beta chain emerged from a study of preoperative IRX-2 immunotherapy in early breast cancer (dated by TCRdb to between 2019 and 2020). Measured from the cysteine to the phenylalanine, the CDR3 is 16 residues long. The DNA shown is the 48-base CDR3, in frame from base 1. V has 5 bases trimmed and J has 4 bases trimmed; junction bases matching no gene number 11. The CDR1 and CDR2 encoded by the germline V gene (reference sequence) are LNHDA and SQIVND. Regarding this clone: No antigen is known for it. Nothing much larger sits one base from this clone, and base qualities are not available.

The library was built by means of the immunoSEQ multiplex PCR assay. TCRdb stores this immuneACCESS table with in-frame sequences only. Part of the clones is absent; in the studies checked, under half of the shortfall reflects unresolved V genes, and no reason is known for the rest. In all, the sample holds more than 20,000 clones, and around 90% of those were seen once. The ten largest clones add up to 28% of the sample. The sample's treatment or condition, from its label and the paper: preoperative locoregional IRX-2 cytokine immunotherapy. The samples were obtained from a phase Ib study that tested preoperative, locoregional IRX-2 cytokine immunotherapy designed to prime immune responses. Before surgery, IRX-2 was given to the donors, who were patients with early-stage breast cancer.

This sequence was found in a human donor with breast cancer. This sequence uses TRBV19 and TRBJ2-3; TRBD2 lines up with 8 middle nucleotides. The specimen was tumor tissue, collected after IRX-2 immunotherapy. In nucleotide form, the sequence is TGTGCCAGTAGTTCTCGGACTAGCAGGTCCCCAGATACGCAGTATTTT. Its amino acids are CASSSRTSRSPDTQYF.